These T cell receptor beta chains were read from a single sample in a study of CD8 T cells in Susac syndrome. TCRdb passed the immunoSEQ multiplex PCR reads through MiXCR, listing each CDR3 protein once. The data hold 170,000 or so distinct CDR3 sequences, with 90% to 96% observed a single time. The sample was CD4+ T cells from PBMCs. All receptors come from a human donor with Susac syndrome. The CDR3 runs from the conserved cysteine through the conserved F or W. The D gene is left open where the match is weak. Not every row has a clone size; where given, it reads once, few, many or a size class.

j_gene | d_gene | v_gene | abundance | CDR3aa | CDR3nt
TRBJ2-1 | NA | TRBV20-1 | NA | CSARDLLATTYNEQFF | TGCAGTGCTAGAGACCTTCTAGCGACGACATACAATGAGCAGTTCTTC
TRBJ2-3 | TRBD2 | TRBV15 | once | CATSSLAGGPSDTQYF | TGTGCCACCAGCAGTTTAGCGGGAGGGCCGTCAGATACGCAGTATTTT
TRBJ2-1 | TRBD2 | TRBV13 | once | CASSWGLPDNEQFF | TGTGCCAGCAGCTGGGGACTACCCGACAATGAGCAGTTCTTC
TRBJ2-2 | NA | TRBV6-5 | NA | CASSYSTWGAGTGELFF | TGTGCCAGCAGTTACTCGACCTGGGGGGCGGGAACCGGGGAGCTGTTTTTT
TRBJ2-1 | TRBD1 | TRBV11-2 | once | CASSFPGTGSYNEQFF | TGTGCCAGCAGCTTCCCCGGGACAGGGTCCTACAATGAGCAGTTCTTC
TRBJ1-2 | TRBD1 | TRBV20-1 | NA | CSPTGGAGYGYTF | TGCAGTCCCACAGGGGGCGCGGGCTATGGCTACACCTTC
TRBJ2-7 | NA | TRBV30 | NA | CAWRTGASSYEQYF | TGTGCCTGGAGAACGGGCGCGAGCTCCTACGAGCAGTACTTC
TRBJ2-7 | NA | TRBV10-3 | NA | CAISVSGDEQYF | TGTGCCATCAGCGTCTCGGGGGACGAGCAGTACTTC
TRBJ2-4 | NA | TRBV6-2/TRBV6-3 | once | CASSHQGLPTRQYF | TGTGCCAGCAGTCACCAGGGCCTGCCAACACGACAGTACTTC
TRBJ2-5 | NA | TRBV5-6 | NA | CASSLELLQETQYF | TGTGCCAGCAGCTTGGAGTTGCTACAAGAGACCCAGTACTTC
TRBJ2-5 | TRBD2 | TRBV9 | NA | CASSVAGGVAETQYF | TGTGCCAGCAGCGTAGCGGGAGGGGTTGCAGAGACCCAGTACTTC
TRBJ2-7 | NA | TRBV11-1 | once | CASSLNLGVGAEQYF | TGTGCCAGCAGCTTAAATCTCGGGGTAGGGGCCGAGCAGTACTTC
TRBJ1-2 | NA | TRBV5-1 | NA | CASSLDPQAIPNYGYTF | TGCGCCAGCAGCTTGGATCCACAGGCGATCCCTAACTATGGCTACACCTTC
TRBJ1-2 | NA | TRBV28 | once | CASLAWGYGYTF | TGTGCCAGCCTTGCGTGGGGCTATGGCTACACCTTC
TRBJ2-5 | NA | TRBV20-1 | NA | CSVSLVRGETQYF | TGCTCAGTGTCTCTCGTGCGGGGAGAGACCCAGTACTTC
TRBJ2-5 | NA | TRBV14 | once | CASSPGLSRETQYF | TGTGCCAGCAGCCCCGGACTATCGAGGGAGACCCAGTACTTC
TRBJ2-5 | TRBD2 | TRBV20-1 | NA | CSASGRGWYQETQYF | TGCAGTGCTAGTGGGCGGGGGTGGTACCAAGAGACCCAGTACTTC
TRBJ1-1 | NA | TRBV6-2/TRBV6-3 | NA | CASSFATELWNTEAFF | TGTGCCAGCAGTTTCGCGACAGAGTTATGGAACACTGAAGCTTTCTTT
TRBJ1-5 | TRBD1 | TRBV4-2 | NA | CASSQASRTGINQPQHF | TGTGCCAGCAGCCAGGCATCCCGGACAGGCATCAATCAGCCCCAGCATTTT
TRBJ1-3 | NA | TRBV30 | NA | CAWGHSGNTIYF | TGTGCCTGGGGACACTCTGGAAACACCATATATTTT
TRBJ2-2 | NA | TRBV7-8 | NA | CASSRTGANTGELFF | TGTGCCAGCAGCCGCACGGGGGCGAACACCGGGGAGCTGTTTTTT
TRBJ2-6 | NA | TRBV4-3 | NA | CASSQERISGANVLTF | TGCGCCAGCAGCCAAGAACGGATCTCTGGGGCCAACGTCCTGACTTTC
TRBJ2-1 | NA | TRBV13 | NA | CASISNRGGEQFF | TGTGCCAGCATCTCTAACAGGGGGGGCGAGCAGTTCTTC
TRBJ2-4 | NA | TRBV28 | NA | CASSGQDLAKNIQYF | TGTGCCAGCAGTGGACAAGATCTAGCCAAAAACATTCAGTACTTC
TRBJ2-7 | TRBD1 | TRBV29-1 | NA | CSTRTGSYEQYF | TGCAGCACCAGGACAGGGTCCTACGAGCAGTACTTC
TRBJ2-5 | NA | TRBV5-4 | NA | CASSPGHKDRETQYF | TGTGCCAGCAGCCCGGGACACAAGGATCGGGAGACCCAGTACTTC
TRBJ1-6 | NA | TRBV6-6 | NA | CASRFSESPLHF | TGTGCCAGCAGGTTCTCAGAGTCACCCCTCCACTTT
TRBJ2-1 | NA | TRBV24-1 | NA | CATKAPEYNEQFF | TGTGCCACCAAGGCTCCAGAATACAATGAGCAGTTCTTC
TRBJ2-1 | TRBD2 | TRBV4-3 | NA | CASSLTSGGMSEQFF | TGCGCCAGCAGCCTGACTAGCGGGGGGATGAGTGAGCAGTTCTTC
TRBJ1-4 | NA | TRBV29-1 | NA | CSVTHNDRPNEKLFF | TGCAGCGTTACACATAATGACAGGCCTAATGAAAAACTGTTTTTT
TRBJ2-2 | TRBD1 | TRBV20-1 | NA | CSAPGTGGTGELFF | TGCAGTGCTCCCGGGACAGGGGGCACCGGGGAGCTGTTTTTT
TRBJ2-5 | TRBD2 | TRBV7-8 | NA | CASSFHSGKETQYF | TGTGCCAGCAGCTTCCATAGCGGGAAAGAGACCCAGTACTTC
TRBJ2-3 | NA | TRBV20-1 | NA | CSVRDWGSRDTQYF | TGCAGTGTTAGGGACTGGGGCAGCCGGGATACGCAGTATTTT
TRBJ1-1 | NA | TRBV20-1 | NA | CSARDPRGNTEAFF | TGCAGTGCTAGAGATCCCAGGGGTAACACTGAAGCTTTCTTT
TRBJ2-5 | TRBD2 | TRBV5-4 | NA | CASSLKTSGRETQYF | TGTGCCAGCAGCTTAAAAACTAGCGGGAGAGAGACCCAGTACTTC
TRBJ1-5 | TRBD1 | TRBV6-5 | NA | CASSYSNQGGFNQPQHF | TGTGCCAGCAGTTACTCGAATCAGGGGGGATTCAATCAGCCCCAGCATTTT
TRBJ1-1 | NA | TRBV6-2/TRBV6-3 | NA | CASRIGGGIITEAFF | TGTGCCAGCAGGATCGGGGGAGGGATTATCACTGAAGCTTTCTTT
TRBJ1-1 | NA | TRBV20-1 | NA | CSASRGDPNTEAFF | TGCAGTGCTAGTAGGGGGGACCCCAACACTGAAGCTTTCTTT
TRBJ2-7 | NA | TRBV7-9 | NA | CASSSHLQGHEQYF | TGTGCCAGCAGCTCCCATCTACAGGGACACGAGCAGTACTTC
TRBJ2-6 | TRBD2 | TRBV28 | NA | CASRVSGGSGANVLTF | TGTGCCAGCAGGGTCTCGGGGGGCTCTGGGGCCAACGTCCTGACTTTC
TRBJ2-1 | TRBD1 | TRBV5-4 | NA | CASSPQGPTGQGQFF | TGTGCCAGCAGCCCCCAGGGGCCGACAGGGCAAGGGCAGTTCTTC
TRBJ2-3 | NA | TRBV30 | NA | CAWRTVTDTQYF | TGTGCCTGGAGGACGGTCACAGATACGCAGTATTTT
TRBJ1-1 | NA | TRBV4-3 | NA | CASSQGQNMNTEAFF | TGCGCCAGCAGCCAAGGACAGAATATGAACACTGAAGCTTTCTTT
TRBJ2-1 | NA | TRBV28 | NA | CASGAAWRTLNNEQFF | TGTGCCAGCGGAGCCGCGTGGAGGACTTTGAACAATGAGCAGTTCTTC
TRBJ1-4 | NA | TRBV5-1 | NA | CASSLSQGATNEKLFF | TGCGCCAGCAGCTTGTCCCAGGGTGCAACTAATGAAAAACTGTTTTTT
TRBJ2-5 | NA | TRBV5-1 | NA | CASSLSDGLQETQYF | TGCGCCAGCAGCTTGAGCGACGGTCTCCAAGAGACCCAGTACTTC
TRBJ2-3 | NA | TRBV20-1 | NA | CSALLVVADTQYF | TGCAGTGCCCTACTAGTCGTCGCAGATACGCAGTATTTT
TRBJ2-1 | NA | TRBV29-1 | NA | CSLVPLRGLHNEQFF | TGCAGCCTAGTTCCTTTGCGGGGGCTACACAATGAGCAGTTCTTC
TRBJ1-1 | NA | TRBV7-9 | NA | CASSLTPPSRAFF | TGTGCCAGCAGCTTAACCCCTCCCAGTCGGGCTTTCTTT